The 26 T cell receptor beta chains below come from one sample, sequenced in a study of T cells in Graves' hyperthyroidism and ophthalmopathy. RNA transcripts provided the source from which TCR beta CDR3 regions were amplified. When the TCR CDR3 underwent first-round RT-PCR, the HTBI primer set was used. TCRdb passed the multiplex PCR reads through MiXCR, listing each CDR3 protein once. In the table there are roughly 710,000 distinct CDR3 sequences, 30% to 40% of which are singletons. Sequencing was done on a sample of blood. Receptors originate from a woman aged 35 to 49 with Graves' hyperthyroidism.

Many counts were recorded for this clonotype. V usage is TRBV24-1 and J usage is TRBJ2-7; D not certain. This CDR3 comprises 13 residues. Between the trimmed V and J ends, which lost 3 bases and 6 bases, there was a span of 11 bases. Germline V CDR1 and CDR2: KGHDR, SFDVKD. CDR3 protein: CATSDLVHGEQYF. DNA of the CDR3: TGTGCCACCAGTGATCTCGTTCACGGCGAGCAGTACTTC.

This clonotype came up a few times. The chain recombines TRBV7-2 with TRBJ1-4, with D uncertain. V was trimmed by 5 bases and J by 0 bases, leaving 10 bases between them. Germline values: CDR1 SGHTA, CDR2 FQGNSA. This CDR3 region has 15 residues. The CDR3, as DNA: TGTGCCAGCAGCCGGAGGGTCGCAACTAATGAAAAACTGTTTTTT. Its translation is CASSRRVATNEKLFF.

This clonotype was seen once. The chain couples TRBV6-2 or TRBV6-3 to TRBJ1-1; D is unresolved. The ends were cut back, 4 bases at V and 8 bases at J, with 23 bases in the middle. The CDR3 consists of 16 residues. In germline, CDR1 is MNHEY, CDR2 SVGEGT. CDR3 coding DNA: TGTGCCAGCAGTTTTCCCCTTTCTTCTTCAGACCCCGAAGCTTTCTTT. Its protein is CASSFPLSSSDPEAFF.

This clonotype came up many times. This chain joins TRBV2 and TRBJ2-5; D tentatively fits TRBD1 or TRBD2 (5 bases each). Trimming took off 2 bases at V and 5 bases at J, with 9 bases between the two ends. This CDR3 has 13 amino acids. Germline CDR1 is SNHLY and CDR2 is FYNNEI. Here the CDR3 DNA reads TGTGCCAGCAGTGAAAGGGGAGATGAGACCCAGTACTTC. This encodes CASSERGDETQYF.

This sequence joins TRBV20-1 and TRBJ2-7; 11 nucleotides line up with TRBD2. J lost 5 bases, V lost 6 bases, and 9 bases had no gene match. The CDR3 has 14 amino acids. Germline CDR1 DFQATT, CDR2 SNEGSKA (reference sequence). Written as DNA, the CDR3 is TGCAGTGCCCGGGGAACTAGCGGGAGTGACGAGCAGTACTTC. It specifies CSARGTSGSDEQYF.

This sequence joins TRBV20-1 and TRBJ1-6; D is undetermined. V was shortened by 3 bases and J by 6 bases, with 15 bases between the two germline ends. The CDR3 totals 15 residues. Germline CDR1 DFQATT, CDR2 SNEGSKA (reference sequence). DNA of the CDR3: TGCAGTGCTAGTGAGGGTCCCCTGGCTAATTCACCCCTCCACTTT. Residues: CSASEGPLANSPLHF.

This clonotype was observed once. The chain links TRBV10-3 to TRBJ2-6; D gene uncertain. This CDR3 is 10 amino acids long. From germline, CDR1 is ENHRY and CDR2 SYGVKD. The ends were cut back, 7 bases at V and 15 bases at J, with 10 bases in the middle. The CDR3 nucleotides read TGTGCCATCAACCAGAGCGACCTGACTTTC. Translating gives CAINQSDLTF.

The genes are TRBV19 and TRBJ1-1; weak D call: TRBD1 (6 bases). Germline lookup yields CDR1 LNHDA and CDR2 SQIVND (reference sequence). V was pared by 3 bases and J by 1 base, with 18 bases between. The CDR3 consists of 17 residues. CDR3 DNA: TGTGCCAGTAGTATCACGGGGGCGCCTAGAGAGAACACTGAAGCTTTCTTT. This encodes CASSITGAPRENTEAFF.

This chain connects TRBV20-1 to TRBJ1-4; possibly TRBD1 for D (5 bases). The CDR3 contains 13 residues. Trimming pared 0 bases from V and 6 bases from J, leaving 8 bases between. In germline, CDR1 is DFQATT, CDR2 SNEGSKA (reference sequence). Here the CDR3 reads CSAREGTDEKLFF. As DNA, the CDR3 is TGCAGTGCTAGAGAGGGGACGGATGAAAAACTGTTTTTT.

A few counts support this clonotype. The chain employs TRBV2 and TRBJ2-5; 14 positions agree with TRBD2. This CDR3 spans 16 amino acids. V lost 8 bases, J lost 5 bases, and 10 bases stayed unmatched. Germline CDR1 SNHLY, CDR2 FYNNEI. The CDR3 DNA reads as TGTGCCAGCGAAGAGGGACTAGCGGGGGTTGGGGAGACCCAGTACTTC. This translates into CASEEGLAGVGETQYF.

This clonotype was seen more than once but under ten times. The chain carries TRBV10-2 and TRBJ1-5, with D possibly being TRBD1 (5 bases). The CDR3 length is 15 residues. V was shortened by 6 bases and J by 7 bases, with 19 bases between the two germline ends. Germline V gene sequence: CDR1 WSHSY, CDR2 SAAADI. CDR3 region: CASRRGRGKEQPQHF. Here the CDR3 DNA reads TGCGCCAGCAGGAGGGGACGGGGTAAGGAGCAGCCCCAGCATTTT.

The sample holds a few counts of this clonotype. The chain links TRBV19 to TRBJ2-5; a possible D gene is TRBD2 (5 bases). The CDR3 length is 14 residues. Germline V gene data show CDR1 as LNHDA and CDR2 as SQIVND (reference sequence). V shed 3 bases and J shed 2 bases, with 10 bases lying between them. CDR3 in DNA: TGTGCCAGTAGTATTCTTCCGGGACAAGAGACCCAGTACTTC. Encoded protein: CASSILPGQETQYF.

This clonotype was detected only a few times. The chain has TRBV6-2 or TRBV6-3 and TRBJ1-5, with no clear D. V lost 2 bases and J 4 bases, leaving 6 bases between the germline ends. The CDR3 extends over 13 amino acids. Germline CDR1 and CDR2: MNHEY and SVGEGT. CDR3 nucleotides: TGTGCCAGCAGTTACAATGGAAATCAGCCCCAGCATTTT. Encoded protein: CASSYNGNQPQHF.

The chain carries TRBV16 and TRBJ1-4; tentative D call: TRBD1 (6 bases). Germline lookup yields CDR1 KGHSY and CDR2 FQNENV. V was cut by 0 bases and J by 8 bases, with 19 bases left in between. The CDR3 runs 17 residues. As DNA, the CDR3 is TGTGCCAGCAGCCAATCACCGCCGGGGGGCGCGGACGAAAAACTGTTTTTT. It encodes CASSQSPPGGADEKLFF.

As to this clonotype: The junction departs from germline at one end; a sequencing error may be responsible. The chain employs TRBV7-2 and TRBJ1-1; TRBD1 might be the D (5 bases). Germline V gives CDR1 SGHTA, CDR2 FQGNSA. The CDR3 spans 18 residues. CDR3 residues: CASSQDPPGSKRVPEAFF. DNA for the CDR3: TGCGCCAGCAGCCAAGATCCGCCAGGGAGTAAGAGGGTTCCTGAAGCTTTCTTT.

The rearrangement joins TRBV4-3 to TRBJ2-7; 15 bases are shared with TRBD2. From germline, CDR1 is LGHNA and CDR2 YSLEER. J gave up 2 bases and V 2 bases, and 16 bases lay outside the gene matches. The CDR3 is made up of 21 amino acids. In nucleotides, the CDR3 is TGCGCCAGCAGCCAAACTTTGAGCTGGACTAGCGGGAGGGCAACGGCCTACGAGCAGTACTTC. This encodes CASSQTLSWTSGRATAYEQYF.

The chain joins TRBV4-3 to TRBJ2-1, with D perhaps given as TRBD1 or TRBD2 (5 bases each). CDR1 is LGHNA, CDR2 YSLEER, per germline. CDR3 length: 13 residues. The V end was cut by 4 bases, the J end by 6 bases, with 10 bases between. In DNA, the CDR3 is TGCGCCAGCAGCCCGGGGCGGGCCAATGAGCAGTTCTTC. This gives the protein CASSPGRANEQFF.

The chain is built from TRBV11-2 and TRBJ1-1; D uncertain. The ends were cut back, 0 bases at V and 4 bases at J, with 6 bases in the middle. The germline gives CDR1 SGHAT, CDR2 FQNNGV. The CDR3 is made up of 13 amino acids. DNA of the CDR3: TGTGCCAGCAGCTTAGATTGGTCCACTGAAGCTTTCTTT. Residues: CASSLDWSTEAFF.

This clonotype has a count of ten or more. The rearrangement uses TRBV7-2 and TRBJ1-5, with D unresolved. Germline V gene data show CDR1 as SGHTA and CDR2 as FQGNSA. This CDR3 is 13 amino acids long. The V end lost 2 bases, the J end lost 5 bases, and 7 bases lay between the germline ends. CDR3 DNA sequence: TGTGCCAGCAGCTTAACCAACGATCAGCCCCAGCATTTT. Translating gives CASSLTNDQPQHF.

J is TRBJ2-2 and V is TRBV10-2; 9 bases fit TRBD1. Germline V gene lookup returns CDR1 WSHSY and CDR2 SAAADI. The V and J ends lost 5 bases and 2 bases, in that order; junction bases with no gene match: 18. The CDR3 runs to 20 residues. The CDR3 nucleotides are TGCGCCAGCAGTTACAACAGGGGGCGAGGACTCCGAAAAAACACCGGGGAGCTGTTTTTT. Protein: CASSYNRGRGLRKNTGELFF.

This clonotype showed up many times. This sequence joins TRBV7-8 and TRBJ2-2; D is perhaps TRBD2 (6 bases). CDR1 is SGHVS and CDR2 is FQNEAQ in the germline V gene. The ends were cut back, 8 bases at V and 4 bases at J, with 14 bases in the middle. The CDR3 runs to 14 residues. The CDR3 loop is CASRGALCTGELFF. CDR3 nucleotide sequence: TGTGCCAGCCGCGGGGCGCTTTGCACCGGGGAGCTGTTTTTT.

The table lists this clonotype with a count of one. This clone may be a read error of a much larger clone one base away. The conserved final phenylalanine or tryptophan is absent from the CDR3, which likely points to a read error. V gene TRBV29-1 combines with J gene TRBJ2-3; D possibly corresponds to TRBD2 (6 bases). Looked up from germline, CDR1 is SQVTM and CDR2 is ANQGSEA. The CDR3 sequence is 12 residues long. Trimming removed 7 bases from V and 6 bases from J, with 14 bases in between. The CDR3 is CSAGGEVDTQYS. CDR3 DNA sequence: TGCAGCGCCGGAGGGGAAGTGGATACGCAGTATTCT.

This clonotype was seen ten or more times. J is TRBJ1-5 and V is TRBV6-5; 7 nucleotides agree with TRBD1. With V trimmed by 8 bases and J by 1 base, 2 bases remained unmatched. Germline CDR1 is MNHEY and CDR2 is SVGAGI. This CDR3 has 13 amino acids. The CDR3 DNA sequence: TGTGCCAGCGGGACAGCGAGCAATCAGCCCCAGCATTTT. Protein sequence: CASGTASNQPQHF.

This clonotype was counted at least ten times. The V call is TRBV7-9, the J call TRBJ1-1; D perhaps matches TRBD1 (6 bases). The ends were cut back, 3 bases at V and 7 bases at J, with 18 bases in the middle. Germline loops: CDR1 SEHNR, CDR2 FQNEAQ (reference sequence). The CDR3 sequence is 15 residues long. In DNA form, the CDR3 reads TGTGCCAGCAGCTTTCCTTCCGGGACGGGACATGAAGCTTTCTTT. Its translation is CASSFPSGTGHEAFF.

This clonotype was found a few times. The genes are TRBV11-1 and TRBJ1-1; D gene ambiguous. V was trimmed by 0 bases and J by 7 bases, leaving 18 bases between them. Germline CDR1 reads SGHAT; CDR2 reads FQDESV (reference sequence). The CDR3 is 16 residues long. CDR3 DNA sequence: TGTGCCAGCAGCTTAGCCGGACGATCCGGGCCCGTTGAAGCTTTCTTT. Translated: CASSLAGRSGPVEAFF.

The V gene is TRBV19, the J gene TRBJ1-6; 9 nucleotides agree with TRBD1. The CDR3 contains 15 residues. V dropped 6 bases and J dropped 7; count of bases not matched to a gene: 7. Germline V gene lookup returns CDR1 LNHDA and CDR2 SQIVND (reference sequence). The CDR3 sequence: CASSRDRAQNSPLHF. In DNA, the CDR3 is TGTGCCAGTAGCCGGGACAGGGCACAAAATTCACCCCTCCACTTT.